The T cell receptor beta chain under discussion was sequenced for a study of T cells in Graves' hyperthyroidism and ophthalmopathy. Findings and limits, study-wide: Most clonotypes expanded in the thyroid (above 0.001) were also present in blood.

The study left out patients who had uncontrolled infection, other autoimmune disease, pregnancy or lactation. This clonotype was seen at least ten times. What it binds is not known. Trimming cost V 5 bases and J 3 bases, with 10 bases left between them. The CDR3 has 13 amino acids. Germline V gives CDR1 MGHDK, CDR2 SYGVNS. It was RNA transcripts that yielded the amplified TCR beta CDR3 regions. HTBI primers drove first-round RT-PCR of the TCR CDR3. TCRdb reanalysed the multiplex PCR reads using MiXCR and keeps one entry per CDR3 protein. Among hundreds of thousands of distinct CDR3 sequences listed, about 45% were seen once.

This clonotype was obtained from a woman aged 18-29 years with Graves' hyperthyroidism. The sequenced material came from peripheral blood or thyroid tissue (not recorded which). The genes are TRBV25-1 and TRBJ1-2; D gene unclear. DNA for the CDR3: TGTGCCAGCAGTAAGCTCTGGGACTATGGCTACACCTTC. Translating gives CASSKLWDYGYTF.